This TCR beta chain derives from a study of T cell responses to AZD1222 COVID-19 vaccine. Second-dose recipients at about 4 or about 12 weeks were treated as one pooled group. Regarding the study as a whole: Increases in Spike-specific TCR breadth and depth were seen after two AZD1222 doses. A reported finding is that nearly half of spike-specific TCRs target unmutated variant regions. Recipients of AZD1222 seropositive at baseline numbered only 5 or 6.

Worth noting for this clone: Its matching antigen is unknown.

The assay was immunoSEQ multiplex PCR, and TCRdb's table has in-frame clones only and misses some. This table holds 50,000 to 65,000 clones, 81% found once. This sample comprised peripheral blood, obtained 28 days after the second AZD1222 dose. The clonotype was recovered from an adult who received the AZD1222 COVID-19 vaccine.

CDR3 nucleotides: TGTGCCAGCAGCTCCGACGAGATGAACACTGAAGCTTTCTTT. This gives the protein CASSSDEMNTEAFF. The V and J genes are TRBV6-5 and TRBJ1-1; D uncertain. The V end was cut by 6 bases, the J end by 0 bases, with 11 bases between. This CDR3 region has 14 residues. CDR1 MNHEY and CDR2 SVGAGI come from the germline V gene.